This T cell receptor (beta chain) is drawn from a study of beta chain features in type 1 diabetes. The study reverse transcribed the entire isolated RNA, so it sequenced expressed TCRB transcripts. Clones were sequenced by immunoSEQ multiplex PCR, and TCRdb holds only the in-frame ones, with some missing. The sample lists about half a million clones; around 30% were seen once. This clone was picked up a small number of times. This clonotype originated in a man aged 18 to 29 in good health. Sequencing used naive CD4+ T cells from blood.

CDR3 protein: CASSRISGTGTYEQYF. As DNA, the CDR3 is TGCGCCAGCAGCCGGATTTCCGGGACAGGGACCTACGAGCAGTACTTC. The chain links TRBV4-3 to TRBJ2-7, with 9 bases matching TRBD1. The CDR3 loop spans 16 amino acids. The J segment lost 2 bases and the V segment lost 4 bases, leaving 9 bases of the junction unmatched. The germline CDR1 and CDR2 sequences are LGHNA and YSLEER.